These 26 T cell receptor beta chains came from one sample sequenced in a study of Ad26.COV2.S vaccination and SARS-CoV-2 variants. Measured with immunoSEQ multiplex PCR; TCRdb has only the in-frame clones, and not every one. The sample shows approximately 300,000 clones, approximately 86% of them seen only once. Treatment specified: over 15 received Ad26.COV2.S at low or high dose, single or two shots; about 5 received placebo; per-sample allocation not given. Day 63 after the first injection of vaccine or placebo was the sampling time. Sequenced material: peripheral blood, taken in a trial of Ad26.COV2.S vaccine versus placebo. The source of these receptors is a person aged 18 to 65 who received the Ad26.COV2.S COVID-19 vaccine or a placebo.

The CDR3 loop reads CSVSKGSSDEQYF. CDR3 nucleotides: TGCAGCGTTTCGAAGGGGAGCAGTGACGAGCAGTACTTC. The chain uses TRBV29-1 and TRBJ2-7; D tentatively reads TRBD1 or TRBD2 (5 bases each). The V end lost 5 bases, the J end lost 5 bases, and 16 bases lay between the germline ends. Germline CDR1 and CDR2: SQVTM and ANQGSEA. This CDR3 is built from 13 residues.

The chain joins TRBV29-1 to TRBJ2-1, with unresolved D. Per germline, CDR1 SQVTM and CDR2 ANQGSEA. The CDR3 sequence is 11 residues long. Trimming removed 6 bases from V and 4 bases from J, with 7 bases in between. The DNA of the CDR3 is TGCAGCGTCATTAGGTACAATGAGCAGTTCTTC. It codes for CSVIRYNEQFF.

V and J are TRBV3-1 (or the pseudogene TRBV3-2) and TRBJ2-7, with 12 bases aligning to TRBD2. The CDR3 is 16 amino acids. The V segment lost 4 bases and the J segment 7 bases; nucleotides outside the gene matches: 11. The germline V gene encodes CDR1 LGHDT and CDR2 YNNKEL (reference sequence). The CDR3 nucleotides are TGTGCCAGCAGCCCCTCACTAGCGGGGGGTTTATATGAGCAGTACTTC. Translating it yields CASSPSLAGGLYEQYF.

The gene calls are TRBV10-1 and TRBJ2-7; D is undetermined. Germline V lookup: CDR1 WNHNN, CDR2 SYGVQD (reference sequence). Trimming cost V 2 bases and J 3 bases, with 8 bases left between them. The CDR3 covers 13 residues. The CDR3 DNA reads TGCGCCAGCAGTGAGGGGCAGCTCTACGAGCAGTACTTC. It yields the protein CASSEGQLYEQYF.

The chain has TRBV2 and TRBJ2-7, with 14 bases fitting TRBD2. V lost 2 bases to trimming and J lost 1 base; unmatched junction nucleotides: 10. The CDR3 length is 19 residues. CDR1 SNHLY and CDR2 FYNNEI come from the germline V gene. The CDR3 DNA sequence: TGTGCCAGCAGTGAAAGGGGACTAGCGGGGGCCCACCCTTCCTACGAGCAGTACTTC. Protein: CASSERGLAGAHPSYEQYF.

This chain joins TRBV6-4 and TRBJ2-7; unclear D gene. With 4 bases removed from V and 4 bases from J, the gap between germline ends came to 5 bases. Germline V CDR1 and CDR2: MRHNA, SNTAGT. The CDR3 is 11 amino acids. The CDR3 DNA is TGTGCCAGCAGTGTATGTTACGAGCAGTACTTC. Translated: CASSVCYEQYF.

The chain combines TRBV5-6 with TRBJ2-7; D is undetermined. V shed 9 bases and J shed 6 bases, with 16 bases lying between them. The CDR3 has 12 amino acids. The germline CDR1 and CDR2 sequences are SGHDT and YYEEEE. CDR3 protein: CANPDVPFEQYF. The CDR3 nucleotides read TGTGCCAACCCCGACGTCCCATTCGAGCAGTACTTC.

The V gene is TRBV19, the J gene TRBJ1-5; D remains ambiguous. The CDR3 sequence is 15 residues long. Germline CDR1 and CDR2: LNHDA and SQIVND (reference sequence). Trimming left V 2 bases short and J 6 bases short, with 14 bases between. The CDR3 region has the DNA TGTGCCAGTAGTATACGGTCGGGGTCTCGTCAGCCCCAGCATTTT. Its protein product is CASSIRSGSRQPQHF.

The gene calls are TRBV28 and TRBJ2-2, with 9 bases matching TRBD1. Germline values: CDR1 MDHEN, CDR2 SYDVKM. This CDR3 is built from 16 residues. Trimming took 4 bases from V and 6 from J; bases not matched to a gene: 9. DNA for the CDR3: TGTGCCAGCAGTTCTATCGGACAGGGGAATCCCGGGGAGCTGTTTTTT. Its protein product is CASSSIGQGNPGELFF.

The J gene is TRBJ1-5, the V gene TRBV21-1; TRBD1, the table's D call, lacks a check against the DNA. TRBV21-1 represents a pseudogene. CDR3 length: 19 residues. CDR3 in DNA: TGTGCCAGCAGCAATATCCTTGTGACCTCGGACAGAAGCAATCAGCCCCAGCATTTT. This gives the protein CASSNILVTSDRSNQPQHF.

V gene TRBV7-2 combines with J gene TRBJ2-7; maybe TRBD1 (6 bases). The V end lost 5 bases, the J end lost 6 bases, and 17 bases lay between the germline ends. This CDR3 comprises 14 residues. Germline V gives CDR1 SGHTA, CDR2 FQGNSA. The CDR3 DNA follows: TGTGCCAGCAGCGCACGACAGGAGCCTATCGAGCAGTACTTC. This sequence encodes CASSARQEPIEQYF. Full variable domain (missing parts from reference TRBV7-2 and TRBJ2-7): GAGVSQSPSNKVTEKGKDVELRCDPISGHTALYWYRQSLGQGLEFLIYFQGNSAPDKSGLPSDRFSAERTGGSVSTLTIQRTQQEDSAVYLCASSARQEPIEQYFGPGTRLTVT.

The J gene is TRBJ2-1, the V gene TRBV7-7, with 9 bases lining up with TRBD2. This CDR3 spans 19 amino acids. Per germline, CDR1 SSHAT and CDR2 FNYEAQ (reference sequence). The CDR3 DNA reads as TGTGCTAGCGCTCCCTACCTCGGCGGGGGGGCCCTCACTTCGGGTGAGCAGTTCTTC. Translating gives CASAPYLGGGALTSGEQFF.

V and J are TRBV19 and TRBJ2-1; D might be TRBD1 (5 bases). The V end lost 4 bases, the J end lost 9 bases, and 16 bases lay between the germline ends. This CDR3 is 14 amino acids long. The germline V gene has CDR1 LNHDA and CDR2 SQIVND (reference sequence). The chain's CDR3 is CASSTTRGIGEQFF. CDR3 bases: TGTGCCAGTAGTACGACAAGGGGTATAGGTGAGCAGTTCTTC. The full variable domain, completed using reference TRBV19 and TRBJ2-1, is DGGITQSPKYLFRKEGQNVTLSCEQNLNHDAMYWYRQDPGQGLRLIYYSQIVNDFQKGDIAEGYSVSREKKESFPLTVTSAQKNPTAFYLCASSTTRGIGEQFFGPGTRLTVL.

The chain joins TRBV29-1 to TRBJ2-7; TRBD1 matches at 7 bases. Germline V gives CDR1 SQVTM, CDR2 ANQGSEA. The CDR3 sequence is 15 residues long. Losses at the gene ends were 7 bases for V and 3 bases for J; bases not matched to a gene: 15. CDR3 in amino acids: CSAWVQGVILYEQYF. The CDR3 DNA reads as TGCAGCGCTTGGGTCCAGGGGGTGATTCTCTACGAGCAGTACTTC.

The J gene is TRBJ2-5, the V gene TRBV6-5; TRBD1 aligns across 11 bases. The CDR3 extends over 15 amino acids. The germline gives CDR1 MNHEY, CDR2 SVGAGI. Germline trimming cut 5 bases from V and 5 bases from J; bases unmatched to any gene: 7. CDR3 DNA sequence: TGTGCCAGCAGTCGTAGCGGGACAGGGGGGGAGACCCAGTACTTC. It specifies CASSRSGTGGETQYF.

This clone was seen more than once but under ten times. The chain couples TRBV10-3 to TRBJ2-3; 9 bases are a match to TRBD1. Germline V gene lookup returns CDR1 ENHRY and CDR2 SYGVKD. V lost 7 bases to trimming and J lost 4 bases; unmatched junction nucleotides: 6. The CDR3 sequence is 14 residues long. CDR3 sequence: CAIKRDRDSDTQYF. CDR3 coding DNA: TGTGCCATCAAAAGGGACAGGGACTCAGATACGCAGTATTTT.

The chain carries TRBV3-1 (or the pseudogene TRBV3-2) and TRBJ1-2; no firm D call. CDR1 is LGHDT, CDR2 YNNKEL, per germline (reference sequence). The CDR3 runs 14 residues. The V end was cut by 1 base, the J end by 3 bases, with 9 bases between. The CDR3 sequence: CASSQAVVDYGYTF. The CDR3 DNA is TGTGCCAGCAGCCAAGCAGTAGTTGACTATGGCTACACCTTC.

The genes are TRBV5-1 and TRBJ2-1; D possibly corresponds to TRBD2 (6 bases). The CDR3 sequence is 14 residues long. Per germline, CDR1 SGHRS and CDR2 YFSETQ. V was clipped by 1 base and J by 4 bases, with 9 bases between them. CDR3 residues: CASSLLGRYNEQFF. The CDR3 DNA is TGCGCCAGCAGCTTGTTAGGGAGGTACAATGAGCAGTTCTTC.

The V call is TRBV18, the J call TRBJ1-1, with TRBD1 matching over 7 bases. Trimming took 3 bases from V and 4 from J; bases not matched to a gene: 5. Germline CDR1 and CDR2: KGHSH and LQKENI. This CDR3 has 14 amino acids. The CDR3 region has the DNA TGTGCCAGCTCACCCCTTGAGGGGGCCACTGAAGCTTTCTTT. Residues: CASSPLEGATEAFF.

This clone was found a few times. The J gene is TRBJ2-1, the V gene TRBV10-3, with a possible D match to TRBD2 (6 bases). There are 15 residues in the CDR3. The germline V gene encodes CDR1 ENHRY and CDR2 SYGVKD. The ends were cut back, 7 bases at V and 3 bases at J, with 16 bases in the middle. This CDR3 is CAIKAGLSNYNEQFF. In nucleotides, the CDR3 is TGTGCCATCAAGGCGGGGCTAAGTAACTACAATGAGCAGTTCTTC.

The chain links TRBV11-3 to TRBJ2-1; TRBD1 matches at 11 bases. Per the germline V gene, CDR1 is SGHNT and CDR2 is YENEEA. V gave up 5 bases and J gave up 6 bases; unmatched junction bases: 6. The length of the CDR3 is 15 residues. DNA for the CDR3: TGTGCCAGCAGCCTGGGACAGGGGGGCCTCAATGAGCAGTTCTTC. Amino acids: CASSLGQGGLNEQFF.

The chain joins TRBV7-7 to TRBJ2-5; perhaps D is TRBD1 or TRBD2 (5 bases each). V was shortened by 4 bases and J by 7 bases, with 16 bases between the two germline ends. Germline CDR1 SSHAT, CDR2 FNYEAQ (reference sequence). The CDR3 is 14 residues long. CDR3 in amino acids: CASSSSGLEGTQYF. In nucleotides, the CDR3 is TGTGCCAGCAGCTCGTCAGGGCTCGAGGGGACCCAGTACTTC.

This clone has at least ten counts. The V gene is TRBV28, the J gene TRBJ1-5; TRBD1 aligns across 8 bases. The CDR3 loop spans 15 amino acids. Germline trimming cut 9 bases from V and 1 base from J; bases unmatched to any gene: 8. CDR1 is MDHEN and CDR2 is SYDVKM in the germline V gene. CDR3 coding DNA: TGTGCCAGTTGTAGACAGGGGTTAAGCAATCAGCCCCAGCATTTT. Translated, it gives CASCRQGLSNQPQHF.

This sequence joins TRBV6-2 or TRBV6-3 and TRBJ2-7, with 10 bases lining up with TRBD2. Germline values: CDR1 MNHEY, CDR2 SVGEGT. J was trimmed by 6 bases and V by 5 bases; bases with no gene match: 7. The CDR3 contains 14 residues. CDR3 sequence reads: CASSPGTSVGEQYF. DNA of the CDR3: TGTGCCAGCAGTCCCGGGACTAGCGTGGGCGAGCAGTACTTC.

This clone was observed a few times. This chain joins TRBV20-1 and TRBJ2-3; 9 nucleotides match TRBD2. The germline V gene has CDR1 DFQATT and CDR2 SNEGSKA (reference sequence). The junction had 6 bases not matched to a gene; V was cut back by 3 bases and J by 2 bases. The CDR3 runs to 15 residues. The CDR3 is CSASFRLADTDTQYF. CDR3 in DNA: TGCAGTGCTAGTTTTCGACTAGCGGACACAGATACGCAGTATTTT.

In its sample, this clone was seen once. The rearrangement joins TRBV18 to TRBJ1-2; possible D gene TRBD1, 5 bases. The CDR3 totals 14 residues. Germline V lookup: CDR1 KGHSH, CDR2 LQKENI. V lost 3 bases and J lost 4, with 12 bases in between. Here the CDR3 DNA reads TGTGCCAGCTCACCTTCTGGCGGGGGCTATGGCTACACCTTC. Translated: CASSPSGGGYGYTF.